Sequencing of this T cell receptor (beta chain) was carried out in a study of OX40 agonist ivuxolimab in advanced cancers. Across the study: Every 2 weeks, patients got intravenous ivuxolimab at one of six dose levels (0.01-10 mg/kg). Among those treated, three patients had partial responses, one with hepatocellular carcinoma and two with cutaneous melanoma. General study results and limits: The study found that CD8+ T cells averaged more expanded clones than CD4+.

This clone was recorded only once. Its antigen remains unknown. Here immunoSEQ multiplex PCR was the method, and the copy in TCRdb shows in-frame clones only, minus some. The sample shows 53,000 or so clones, around 87% of them seen only once. V dropped 2 bases and J dropped 1; count of bases not matched to a gene: 2. CDR1 and CDR2 from the germline V gene are MNHEY and SVGAGI. The CDR3 runs 15 residues. The rearrangement links TRBV6-5 to TRBJ1-5, with 7 bases lining up with TRBD1. The starting material was CD4+ or CD8+ T cells sorted from blood, obtained in a trial of the OX40 agonist ivuxolimab. This clonotype was sampled from an adult with an advanced solid tumor such as melanoma, head and neck, liver or kidney cancer. CDR3 residues: CASSYAGQSNQPQHF. DNA for the CDR3: TGTGCCAGCAGTTACGCGGGACAGAGCAATCAGCCCCAGCATTTT.